This note documents a single T cell receptor beta chain sequence. This clonotype was observed a handful of times. Its antigen is unknown. Base-call qualities are not available, and no considerably larger clone is one nucleotide away. Ophthalmopathy patients had moderately to severely active disease, with a Clinical Activity Score of 3 or more, a NOSPECS grade of 4 or more, and a disease duration of less than 3 months. Patients with uncontrolled infections, other autoimmune diseases, pregnancy or lactation were excluded. Diagnoses were based on clinical symptoms, serum thyroxine and TRAb, thyroid ultrasound and orbital computed tomography. PBMCs were isolated from 7.5 to 10 ml of fresh peripheral blood by Ficoll-Paque density gradient centrifugation. Total RNA was extracted using Trizol reagent, and RNA quality was assessed on an Agilent 2100 Bioanalyzer. The germline V gene gives CDR1 as ENHRY and CDR2 as SYGVKD. V and J are truncated by 6 bases and 4 bases respectively, leaving an intervening sequence of 12 bases. There are 13 amino acids in the CDR3, from cysteine to phenylalanine inclusive. Kept here is only the CDR3 DNA, which spans 39 bases and is read in frame from base 1.

These data come from a study of T cells in Graves' hyperthyroidism and ophthalmopathy (dated by TCRdb to between 2019 and 2020). The study in broad terms: Peripheral blood was sampled at the time of initial diagnosis, prior to any treatment. According to the paper, TCR Vbeta CDR3 sequencing was carried out on more than 120 peripheral blood samples, which came from around 43 ophthalmopathy, under 80 hyperthyroidism and approximately 17 progressor patients. Prospective prediction of ophthalmopathy was tested in an independent validation cohort consisting of 18 hyperthyroidism patients and more than 15 patients who later progressed to ophthalmopathy. For training and testing, the approximately 97 patients in the discovery cohort were randomly divided in a 7:3 ratio. To identify TCR V-J signatures that set the groups apart, the researchers used a discovery cohort of 100 patients, made up of around 42 with Graves' ophthalmopathy and some 58 with stable Graves' hyperthyroidism. Following sampling, methimazole starting at 30 mg daily was given to hyperthyroidism patients, and high-dose intravenous methylprednisolone was given to ophthalmopathy patients. In more than five Graves' hyperthyroidism patients, the study also compared T-cell repertoires from thyroid tissue with T-cell repertoires from blood. What the study reported, not specific to this receptor: In validation, the model predicted progression to ophthalmopathy a median of roughly 6.2 months before onset, with roughly 70% sensitivity and more than 72% specificity. In cross-validation, a model built on a 13 V-J signature told ophthalmopathy apart from stable hyperthyroidism with over 85% sensitivity and about 81% specificity, and in testing the same model reached 80%/75%. Most expanded thyroid clonotypes (frequency above 0.001) were also detected in blood, a finding suggesting that blood repertoires may reflect thyroid immune responses. No statistical method was used to set the sample size in advance, and investigators knew the group allocation.

The TCR beta CDR3 regions were amplified from RNA transcripts. The TCR CDR3 was subjected to a first round of RT-PCR using the HTBI primer set and the Qiagen OneStep RT-PCR kit. Libraries were constructed in a second round of multiplex PCR, after which size selection and purification were performed. Paired-end sequencing of the libraries was performed with 100 bp reads on an Illumina HiSeq2000. The study's processing was this. SOAPnuke was used to process the raw data, removing reads that contained adapters or uncalled bases, had a mean Phred below 15, or lacked an exact match to the constant primer or identifier. COPE v1.2.5 was used to merge high-quality paired reads, and clonotypes were defined as unique nucleotide sequences. MiTCR v1.1 was used to align clonotypes to the IMGT TRBV, TRBD and TRBJ reference segments. The analysis was restricted to V-J combinations with a frequency above 0.0001, which together covered 99.2% of the repertoires. The TCS score was defined as F50 (clonal expansion) divided by E x V (chaos), with BLOSUM62-based TCRdist calculated between CDR3 peptides within each V-J. Welch's t-statistics and random forest reduced fewer than 550 V-J features to 10 to 15, which were used in a naive Bayes classifier (R e1071). The raw public data were reprocessed by TCRdb itself: fastp quality trimming at Q25, MiXCR clonotype calling, in-frame beta chains only. Every CDR3 protein is listed once, alongside the most common genes and DNA of its rows. These V and J calls originate from TCRdb's pipeline instead of the authors' own analysis. The table for this sample lists more than 500,000 distinct CDR3 sequences; about 16% of them were counted only once. Jointly, the top ten make up 25% to 35% of the sample.

This TCR derives from a woman aged 25-40 years with Graves' ophthalmopathy. The rearrangement combines TRBV10-3 with TRBJ1-2; no D gene is confidently identified. Sequencing was carried out using blood. The DNA sequence is as follows: TGTGCCATCAGCGAGGAACAGTTCTATGGCTACACCTTC. It codes for CAISEEQFYGYTF.